The 10 T cell receptor beta chains given below trace back to one sample, sequenced in a study of cytomegalovirus exposure and HLA in healthy donors. PCR primers comprised 60 Vbeta and 13 Jbeta primers. The protocol was immunoSEQ multiplex PCR, while the TCRdb copy is restricted to in-frame clones and leaves out a portion. The listing records 80,000 to 95,000 clones. Sequencing was done on a sample of PBMCs. The receptors were sampled from a woman aged 30 to 39 in good health and CMV-seronegative.

The chain recombines TRBV5-1 with TRBJ1-1, with 12 bases identical to TRBD1. The CDR3 is made up of 15 amino acids. The V gene end was trimmed by 2 bases and the J gene end by 5 bases; junction bases not matched to a gene: 4. CDR1 is SGHRS and CDR2 is YFSETQ in the germline V gene. This CDR3 reads CASSFGTGGRTEAFF. The DNA of the CDR3 is TGCGCCAGCAGCTTTGGGACAGGGGGCCGTACTGAAGCTTTCTTT.

The genes are TRBV4-2 and TRBJ2-2; 9 bases align to TRBD2. CDR1 and CDR2 (germline): LGHNA, YNFKEQ. This CDR3 is 15 amino acids long. Trimming cost V 7 bases and J 4 bases; bases outside gene matches: 7. CDR3 coding DNA: TGTGCCAGCACCAAAAGCGGGGGGCGCACCGGGGAGCTGTTTTTT. As protein: CASTKSGGRTGELFF.

The chain joins TRBV11-2 to TRBJ1-1; maybe TRBD1 (5 bases). Trimming took off 0 bases at V and 4 bases at J, with 9 bases between the two ends. The CDR3 is made up of 14 amino acids. Germline assignment: CDR1 SGHAT and CDR2 FQNNGV. The CDR3, as DNA: TGTGCCAGCAGCTTAGACAGGGCGAGCACTGAAGCTTTCTTT. It specifies CASSLDRASTEAFF.

This chain connects TRBV7-9 to TRBJ2-2; no definite D call. Trimming shortened V by 4 bases and J by 2 bases, and 2 bases separated the two germline ends. The CDR3 totals 12 residues. The germline CDR1 and CDR2 sequences are SEHNR and FQNEAQ (reference sequence). The CDR3 sequence is CASSSNTGELFF. The CDR3 DNA is TGTGCCAGCAGCTCTAACACCGGGGAGCTGTTTTTT.

V is TRBV5-1 and J is TRBJ2-7; D is perhaps TRBD2 (6 bases). Germline V gene lookup returns CDR1 SGHRS and CDR2 YFSETQ. The ends were cut back, 4 bases at V and 0 bases at J, with 11 bases in the middle. The CDR3 spans 14 residues. CDR3 amino acids: CASSPRELSYEQYF. The DNA of the CDR3 is TGCGCCAGCAGCCCTCGGGAGCTCTCCTACGAGCAGTACTTC.

The chain carries TRBV4-1 and TRBJ2-7, with 7 bases lining up with TRBD1. V lost 2 bases to trimming and J lost 6 bases; unmatched junction nucleotides: 10. This CDR3 is 15 amino acids long. The germline V gene encodes CDR1 MGHRA and CDR2 YSYEKL. The DNA for the CDR3 is TGCGCCAGCAGCCAACAAACAGGGGCTCTCGCCGAGCAGTACTTC. Protein: CASSQQTGALAEQYF.

CDR3 residues: CASSPGRGVYGYTF. The CDR3 nucleotides read TGTGCCAGCTCACCAGGCAGGGGAGTATATGGCTACACCTTC. V and J are TRBV18 and TRBJ1-2; tentative D call: TRBD1 (6 bases). The V gene's germline CDR1 is KGHSH and CDR2 LQKENI. Trimming left V 2 bases short and J 5 bases short, with 12 bases between. The CDR3 length is 14 residues.

The V call is TRBV9, the J call TRBJ2-5, with 7 bases identical to TRBD2. Germline lookup yields CDR1 SGDLS and CDR2 YYNGEE. The J segment lost 0 bases and the V segment lost 4 bases, leaving 6 bases of the junction unmatched. The CDR3 runs to 15 residues. DNA for the CDR3: TGTGCCAGCAGCTGGGCTAGCGGCTACCAAGAGACCCAGTACTTC. It yields the protein CASSWASGYQETQYF. The variable domain in full, with the rest retrieved from reference TRBV9 and TRBJ2-5, is DSGVTQTPKHLITATGQRVTLRCSPRSGDLSVYWYQQSLDQGLQFLIQYYNGEERAKGNILERFSAQQFPDLHSELNLSSLELGDSALYFCASSWASGYQETQYFGPGTRLLVL.

The V gene is TRBV7-9, the J gene TRBJ1-1; 9 nucleotides align to TRBD1. Germline values: CDR1 SEHNR, CDR2 FQNEAQ (reference sequence). The CDR3 is 15 amino acids. V was clipped by 5 bases and J by 1 base; unmatched bases: 5. The CDR3 here is CASSDDRGTNTEAFF. CDR3 nucleotide sequence: TGTGCCAGCAGCGACGACAGGGGGACGAACACTGAAGCTTTCTTT.

V usage is TRBV5-5 and J usage is TRBJ2-3; D uncertain. Between the trimmed V and J ends, which lost 4 bases and 7 bases, there was a span of 7 bases. CDR1 and CDR2 from the germline V gene are SGHKS and YYEKEE (reference sequence). This CDR3 has 11 residues. In DNA, the CDR3 is TGTGCCAGCAGCGAAACACATACGCAGTATTTT. It specifies CASSETHTQYF.